The 18 T cell receptor beta chains given below trace back to one sample, sequenced in a study of CD8 T cells in ankylosing spondylitis. Study results and caveats: Characteristic, it appeared, of ankylosing spondylitis blood was a TCR beta motif of seven or eight highly homologous variants.

No antigen is known for these receptors. Via MiXCR, TCRdb re-called the 5' RACE reads, giving one row per CDR3 protein. The table includes under 850,000 distinct CDR3 sequences, under 20% detected once. The sample was blood, either unsorted or a sorted T cell fraction (not recorded which). All receptors come from a male donor with ankylosing spondylitis.

As to this clonotype: One junction end does not reproduce the germline sequence, and a read error may be involved. V and J are TRBV28 and TRBJ2-5, with TRBD1 identical over 7 bases. This CDR3 spans 13 amino acids. Germline CDR1 and CDR2: MDHEN and SYDVKM. Written as DNA, the CDR3 is TGTGCCAGCAGTTTCCCAGGGGGAGAGCCCCAGTACTTC. This gives the protein CASSFPGGEPQYF.

Here the CDR3 reads CASSQEVRQGLAGGWSSYNEQFF. For the CDR3, the DNA is TGCGCCAGCAGCCAAGAAGTTCGCCAGGGACTAGCGGGGGGCTGGAGCTCCTACAATGAGCAGTTCTTC. The chain combines TRBV4-1 with TRBJ2-1, with 15 bases that match TRBD2. The CDR3 covers 23 residues. CDR1 and CDR2 from the germline V gene are MGHRA and YSYEKL. Trimming removed 0 bases from V and 0 bases from J; junction bases left unmatched: 15.

The J gene is TRBJ2-3, the V gene TRBV7-9; 7 positions agree with TRBD2. Germline CDR1 SEHNR, CDR2 FQNEAQ (reference sequence). CDR3 size: 15 residues. V dropped 5 bases and J dropped 2; count of bases not matched to a gene: 7. Here the CDR3 DNA reads TGTGCCAGCAGCCGGGGGACTATCCACACAGATACGCAGTATTTT. This codes for CASSRGTIHTDTQYF.

This rearrangement joins TRBV6-1 to TRBJ2-7, with D maybe TRBD2 (5 bases). Looked up from germline, CDR1 is MNHNS and CDR2 is SASEGT. CDR3 size: 13 residues. V was clipped by 6 bases and J by 4 bases, with 13 bases between them. The CDR3 loop reads CASSPLGEYEQYF. The CDR3 DNA reads as TGTGCCAGCAGCCCACTTGGGGAGTACGAGCAGTACTTC.

This clonotype was counted many times. The chain joins TRBV7-2 to TRBJ2-3; 8 bases fit TRBD1. This CDR3 contains 15 residues. Germline V gene sequence: CDR1 SGHTA, CDR2 FQGNSA. The junction had 11 bases not matched to a gene; V was cut back by 11 bases and J by 1 base. CDR3 protein: CASNTGGWGTDTQYF. CDR3 DNA: TGTGCCTCAAACACAGGGGGTTGGGGCACAGATACGCAGTATTTT.

The chain combines TRBV6-5 with TRBJ2-7; tentative D call: TRBD1 (6 bases). The germline V gene encodes CDR1 MNHEY and CDR2 SVGAGI. Trimming took 0 bases from V and 2 from J, leaving 11 bases between them. CDR3 length: 15 residues. This CDR3 is CASSYSTRGTYEQYF. CDR3 bases: TGTGCCAGCAGTTACTCTACCAGGGGCACCTACGAGCAGTACTTC.

The chain joins TRBV10-3 to TRBJ2-7, with D perhaps TRBD1 (6 bases). Trimming took off 6 bases at V and 0 bases at J, with 9 bases between the two ends. The CDR3 consists of 13 residues. In germline, CDR1 is ENHRY, CDR2 SYGVKD. CDR3 protein: CAIRMDSSYEQYF. CDR3 DNA sequence: TGTGCCATCAGAATGGACAGCTCCTACGAGCAGTACTTC.

The V gene is TRBV6-5, the J gene TRBJ1-5; D uncertain. The V end was cut by 7 bases, the J end by 0 bases, with 13 bases between. Looked up from germline, CDR1 is MNHEY and CDR2 is SVGAGI. The CDR3 is 15 amino acids. The CDR3 region is CASIREPYSNQPQHF. The CDR3 bases are TGTGCCAGCATTAGGGAACCCTATAGCAATCAGCCCCAGCATTTT.

Only a few counts were recorded for this clonotype. This sequence joins TRBV7-9 and TRBJ1-1, with D unclear. CDR1 and CDR2 from the germline V gene are SEHNR and FQNEAQ (reference sequence). V lost 4 bases and J 0 bases, leaving 18 bases between the germline ends. The CDR3 extends over 17 amino acids. DNA for the CDR3: TGTGCCAGCAGCTCCCGATCTGTTGGGGTCATGAACACTGAAGCTTTCTTT. This encodes CASSSRSVGVMNTEAFF.

The chain is built from TRBV9 and TRBJ2-2; 8 nucleotides match TRBD1. The V gene's germline CDR1 is SGDLS and CDR2 YYNGEE. There are 15 residues in the CDR3. V trimming: 4 bases; J trimming: 4 bases; junction bases outside the gene matches: 6. The CDR3 region is CASSQTGESTGELFF. The DNA for the CDR3 is TGTGCCAGCAGCCAGACAGGGGAGAGCACCGGGGAGCTGTTTTTT. The full variable domain, in which reference TRBV9 and TRBJ2-2 provide the parts outside the CDR3, is DSGVTQTPKHLITATGQRVTLRCSPRSGDLSVYWYQQSLDQGLQFLIQYYNGEERAKGNILERFSAQQFPDLHSELNLSSLELGDSALYFCASSQTGESTGELFFGEGSRLTVL.

This clonotype was counted between two and nine times. The chain recombines TRBV6-5 with TRBJ2-5; perhaps TRBD1 as D (6 bases). The CDR3 is made up of 15 amino acids. The germline V gene encodes CDR1 MNHEY and CDR2 SVGAGI. V dropped 2 bases and J dropped 0 bases, with 10 bases sitting between them. CDR3 DNA sequence: TGTGCCAGCAGTTACACCGGGACAAACCAAGAGACCCAGTACTTC. It translates to CASSYTGTNQETQYF.

As concerns this clonotype: A junction end diverges from the germline sequence, so it may reflect a read error. The V gene is TRBV5-1, the J gene TRBJ1-4; D uncertain. CDR3 length: 14 amino acids. In germline, CDR1 is SGHRS, CDR2 YFSETQ. The CDR3 DNA follows: TGCGCCAGCAGCTTGATGGCAGGTGGGGAAAAACGGTTTTTT. It encodes CASSLMAGGEKRFF.

This clonotype appeared a few times. The chain employs TRBV4-1 and TRBJ1-2; possibly TRBD1 for D (5 bases). This CDR3 comprises 16 residues. Germline V gene lookup returns CDR1 MGHRA and CDR2 YSYEKL. The germline V and J ends were trimmed by 4 bases and 1 base, with 16 bases remaining between them. Here the CDR3 reads CASSLTWDVDNYGYTF. CDR3 sequence (DNA): TGCGCCAGCAGCCTAACTTGGGACGTAGATAACTATGGCTACACCTTC.

This clonotype was seen a few times. This sequence joins TRBV10-3 and TRBJ2-7; TRBD1 agrees at 7 bases. There are 14 residues in the CDR3. V lost 9 bases to trimming and J lost 0 bases; unmatched junction nucleotides: 8. Per the germline V gene, CDR1 is ENHRY and CDR2 is SYGVKD. The CDR3 region is CAIRTTGNSYEQYF. CDR3 sequence (DNA): TGTGCCATACGCACGACAGGGAACTCCTACGAGCAGTACTTC.

The V and J genes are TRBV5-1 and TRBJ2-1, with D perhaps given as TRBD1 or TRBD2 (6 bases each). Germline CDR1 SGHRS, CDR2 YFSETQ. This CDR3 spans 17 amino acids. The ends were cut back, 3 bases at V and 4 bases at J, with 20 bases in the middle. DNA of the CDR3: TGCGCCAGCAGCTGGGGGGCAGACCTTAAACCGTACAATGAGCAGTTCTTC. It codes for CASSWGADLKPYNEQFF.

A few counts support this clonotype. The genes are TRBV10-3 and TRBJ1-1; TRBD1 matches at 8 bases. The CDR3 loop spans 14 amino acids. Trimming cost V 7 bases and J 1 base; bases outside gene matches: 5. Germline CDR1 reads ENHRY; CDR2 reads SYGVKD. The DNA for the CDR3 is TGTGCCATCACCCCGGACAGGGAGAACACTGAAGCTTTCTTT. The encoded protein is CAITPDRENTEAFF.

This chain uses TRBV2 with TRBJ2-1, with a weak D call TRBD2 (7 bases). The V and J ends lost 7 bases and 0 bases respectively, with 13 bases between them. CDR1 is SNHLY and CDR2 is FYNNEI in the germline V gene. This CDR3 has 15 amino acids. The CDR3 nucleotides are TGTGCCAGCACGGGGGGCTTAAACTCCTACAATGAGCAGTTCTTC. Amino acid sequence: CASTGGLNSYNEQFF.

The V call is TRBV20-1, the J call TRBJ1-4; D is perhaps TRBD1 (5 bases). Deletions cut 5 bases from V and 8 bases from J, with 21 bases between. The germline V gene has CDR1 DFQATT and CDR2 SNEGSKA (reference sequence). This CDR3 is 15 amino acids long. For the CDR3, the DNA is TGCAGTGCTCTCCCCACGGCAGGGCAGTACGAAAAACTGTTTTTT. Its protein product is CSALPTAGQYEKLFF.